This T cell receptor beta chain emerged from a study of shared clonotypes between healthy human individuals. From germline, CDR1 is SGDLS and CDR2 YYNGEE. V lost 4 bases and J lost 5; bases outside the gene matches: 10. The CDR3 consists of 15 residues. Produced via immunoSEQ multiplex PCR; TCRdb's table is partial and in-frame only. The sample has some 2,100,000 clones, 90% to 96% seen once. This clone was observed a single time. This chain connects TRBV9 to TRBJ2-5, with TRBD1 matching 8 bases. The TCR originated in a man aged 18 to 29 in good health. The sequenced material came from naive CD4+ T cells sorted from blood. Specified subset: CD45RA+ positively selected. The CDR3 region has the DNA TGTGCCAGCAGCCCCCGGGACAGGCACCGGGAGACCCAGTACTTC. It specifies CASSPRDRHRETQYF.